The clone carrying this TCR beta chain was detected ten times or more. Antigen unknown. The sample belongs to a study of blood T cells in healthy people across ages. This CDR3 comprises 15 residues. The trim removed 2 bases at V and 1 base at J, leaving 1 base unmatched. Looked up from germline, CDR1 is SGHKS and CDR2 is YYEKEE (reference sequence). With a J-beta primer mix and a sample-barcoded 5' primer, a second PCR ran about 6 to 11 cycles. A single record per CDR3 protein comes from TCRdb applying MiXCR to the 5' RACE reads. The table records 1.5 million to 2 million distinct CDR3 sequences, about 35% of them present only once. General study results and limits: Age brought a roughly linear fall in TCR beta diversity measured per million T cells.

The chain employs TRBV5-5 and TRBJ2-5; 11 positions match TRBD2. This clonotype was sampled from a woman aged 25 to 39 in good health. Sequencing was done on a sample of blood. The CDR3 coding sequence is TGTGCCAGCAGCTTACTAGCGGGAGCCCAAGAGACCCAGTACTTC. Protein product: CASSLLAGAQETQYF.